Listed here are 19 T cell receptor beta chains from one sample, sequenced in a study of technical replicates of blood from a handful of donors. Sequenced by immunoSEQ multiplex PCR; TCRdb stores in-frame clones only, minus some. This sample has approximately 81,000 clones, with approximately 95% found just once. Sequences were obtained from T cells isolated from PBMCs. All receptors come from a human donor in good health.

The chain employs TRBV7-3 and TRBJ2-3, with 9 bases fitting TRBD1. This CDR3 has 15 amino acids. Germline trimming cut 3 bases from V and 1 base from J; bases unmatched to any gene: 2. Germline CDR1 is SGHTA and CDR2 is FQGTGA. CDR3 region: CASSFDRGGTDTQYF. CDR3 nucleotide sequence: TGTGCCAGCAGCTTTGACAGGGGGGGCACAGATACGCAGTATTTT.

CDR3 amino acids: CASSAGQGFQETQYF. For the CDR3, the DNA is TGTGCCAGCAGCGCGGGACAGGGCTTCCAAGAGACCCAGTACTTC. The rearrangement links TRBV7-3 to TRBJ2-5, with TRBD1 identical over 9 bases. Trimming removed 5 bases from V and 1 base from J; junction bases left unmatched: 5. The CDR3 length is 15 residues. Germline V lookup: CDR1 SGHTA, CDR2 FQGTGA.

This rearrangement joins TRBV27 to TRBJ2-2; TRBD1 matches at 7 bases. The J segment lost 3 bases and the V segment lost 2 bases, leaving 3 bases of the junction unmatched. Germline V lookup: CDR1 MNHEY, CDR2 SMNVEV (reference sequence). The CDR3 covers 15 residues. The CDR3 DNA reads TGTGCCAGCAGTTTAATACAGGGGTACACCGGGGAGCTGTTTTTT. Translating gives CASSLIQGYTGELFF.

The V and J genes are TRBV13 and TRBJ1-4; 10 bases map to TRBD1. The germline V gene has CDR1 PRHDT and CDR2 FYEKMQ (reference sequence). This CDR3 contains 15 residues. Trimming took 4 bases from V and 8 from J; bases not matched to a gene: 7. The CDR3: CASSYPGTGVEKLFF. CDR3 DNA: TGTGCCAGCAGCTACCCCGGGACAGGGGTAGAAAAACTGTTTTTT.

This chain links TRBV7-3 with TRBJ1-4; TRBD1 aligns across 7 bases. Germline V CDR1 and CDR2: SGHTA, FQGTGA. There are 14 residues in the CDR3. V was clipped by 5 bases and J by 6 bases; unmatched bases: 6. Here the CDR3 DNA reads TGTGCCAGCAGCCTAGGTACAGGGGATGAAAAACTGTTTTTT. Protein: CASSLGTGDEKLFF.

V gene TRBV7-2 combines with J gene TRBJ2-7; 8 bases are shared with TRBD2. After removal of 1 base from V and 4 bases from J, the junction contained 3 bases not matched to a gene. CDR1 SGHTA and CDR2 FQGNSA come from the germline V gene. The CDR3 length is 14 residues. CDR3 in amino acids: CASSLELAEYEQYF. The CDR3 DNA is TGTGCCAGCAGCTTAGAACTAGCGGAGTACGAGCAGTACTTC. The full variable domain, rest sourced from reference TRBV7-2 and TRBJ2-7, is GAGVSQSPSNKVTEKGKDVELRCDPISGHTALYWYRQSLGQGLEFLIYFQGNSAPDKSGLPSDRFSAERTGGSVSTLTIQRTQQEDSAVYLCASSLELAEYEQYFGPGTRLTVT.

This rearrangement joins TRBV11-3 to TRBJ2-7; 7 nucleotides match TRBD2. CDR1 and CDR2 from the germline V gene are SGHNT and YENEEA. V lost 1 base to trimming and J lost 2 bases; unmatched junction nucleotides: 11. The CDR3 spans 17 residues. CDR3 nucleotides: TGTGCCAGCAGCTTAGGGCAGACCCGGGACTATGCCTACGAGCAGTACTTC. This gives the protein CASSLGQTRDYAYEQYF.

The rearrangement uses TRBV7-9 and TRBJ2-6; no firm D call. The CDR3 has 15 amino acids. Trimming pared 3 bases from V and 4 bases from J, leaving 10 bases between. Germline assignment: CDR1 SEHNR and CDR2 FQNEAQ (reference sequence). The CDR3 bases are TGTGCCAGCAGCTTCACCCCACAGGGGGCCAACGTCCTGACTTTC. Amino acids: CASSFTPQGANVLTF.

CDR3 residues: CASSVDGTHYNEQFF. The CDR3 DNA reads as TGTGCCAGCAGCGTAGACGGGACTCACTACAATGAGCAGTTCTTC. The rearrangement uses TRBV9 and TRBJ2-1, with D possibly matching TRBD2 (6 bases). V was cut by 0 bases and J by 3 bases, with 10 bases left in between. The CDR3 spans 15 residues. Germline CDR1 reads SGDLS; CDR2 reads YYNGEE. The full variable domain, its missing parts supplied by reference TRBV9 and TRBJ2-1, is DSGVTQTPKHLITATGQRVTLRCSPRSGDLSVYWYQQSLDQGLQFLIQYYNGEERAKGNILERFSAQQFPDLHSELNLSSLELGDSALYFCASSVDGTHYNEQFFGPGTRLTVL.

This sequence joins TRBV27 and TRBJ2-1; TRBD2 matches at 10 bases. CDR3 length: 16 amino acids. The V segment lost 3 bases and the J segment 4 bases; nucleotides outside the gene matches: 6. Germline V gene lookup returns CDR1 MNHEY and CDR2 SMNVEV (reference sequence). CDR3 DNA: TGTGCCAGCAGTTTGCTAGCGGGAGACCCATACAATGAGCAGTTCTTC. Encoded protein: CASSLLAGDPYNEQFF.

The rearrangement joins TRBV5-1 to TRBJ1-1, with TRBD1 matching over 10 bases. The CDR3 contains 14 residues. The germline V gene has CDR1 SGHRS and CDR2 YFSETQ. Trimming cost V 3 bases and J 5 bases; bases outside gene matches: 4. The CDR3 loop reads CASSWGQGKTEAFF. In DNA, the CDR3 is TGCGCCAGCAGCTGGGGACAGGGGAAAACTGAAGCTTTCTTT.

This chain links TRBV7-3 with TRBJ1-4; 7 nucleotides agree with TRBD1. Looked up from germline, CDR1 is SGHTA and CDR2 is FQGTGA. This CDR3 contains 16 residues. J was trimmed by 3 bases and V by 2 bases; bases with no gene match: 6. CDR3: CASSLYPGTANEKLFF. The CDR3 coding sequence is TGTGCCAGCAGCTTATACCCCGGGACAGCTAATGAAAAACTGTTTTTT.

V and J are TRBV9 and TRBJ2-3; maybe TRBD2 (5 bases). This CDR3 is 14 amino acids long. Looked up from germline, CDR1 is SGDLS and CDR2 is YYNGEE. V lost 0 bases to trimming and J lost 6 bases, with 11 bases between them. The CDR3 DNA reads TGTGCCAGCAGCGTAGGGACTCGTAAGGATACGCAGTATTTT. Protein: CASSVGTRKDTQYF.

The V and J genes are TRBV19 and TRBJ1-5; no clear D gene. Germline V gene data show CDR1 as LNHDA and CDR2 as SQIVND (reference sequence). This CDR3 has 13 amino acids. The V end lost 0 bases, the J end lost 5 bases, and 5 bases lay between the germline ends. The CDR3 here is CASSIDRDQPQHF. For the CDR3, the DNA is TGTGCCAGTAGTATAGATCGGGATCAGCCCCAGCATTTT.

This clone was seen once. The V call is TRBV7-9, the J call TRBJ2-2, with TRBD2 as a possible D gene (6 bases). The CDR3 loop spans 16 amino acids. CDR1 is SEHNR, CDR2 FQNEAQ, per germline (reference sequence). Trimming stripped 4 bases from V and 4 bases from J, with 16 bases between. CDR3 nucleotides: TGTGCCAGCAGCTGGGGACTCGTGAGCCCCACCGGGGAGCTGTTTTTT. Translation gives CASSWGLVSPTGELFF.

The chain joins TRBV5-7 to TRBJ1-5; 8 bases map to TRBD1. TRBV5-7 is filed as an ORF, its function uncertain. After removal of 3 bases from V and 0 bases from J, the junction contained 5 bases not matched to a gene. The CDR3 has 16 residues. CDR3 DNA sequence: TGTGCCAGCAGCTACTCGCAGGGGGCTAGCAATCAGCCCCAGCATTTT. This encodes CASSYSQGASNQPQHF.

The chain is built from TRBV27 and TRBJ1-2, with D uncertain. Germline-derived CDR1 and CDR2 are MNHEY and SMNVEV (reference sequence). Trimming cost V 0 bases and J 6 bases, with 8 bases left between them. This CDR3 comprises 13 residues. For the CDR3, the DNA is TGTGCCAGCAGTTTATCTCCAGGAAATGGCTACACCTTC. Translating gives CASSLSPGNGYTF.

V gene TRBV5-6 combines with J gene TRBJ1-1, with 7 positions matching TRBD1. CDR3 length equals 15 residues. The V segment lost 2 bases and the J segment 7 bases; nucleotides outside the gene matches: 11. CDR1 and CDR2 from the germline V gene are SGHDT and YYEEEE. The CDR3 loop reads CASSFWRGGGDEAFF. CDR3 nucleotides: TGTGCCAGCAGCTTCTGGCGAGGGGGCGGGGATGAAGCTTTCTTT.

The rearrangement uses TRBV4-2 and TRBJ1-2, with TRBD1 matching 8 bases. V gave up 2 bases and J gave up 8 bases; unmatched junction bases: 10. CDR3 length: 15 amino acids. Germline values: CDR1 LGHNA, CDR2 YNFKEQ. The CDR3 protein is CASSQTLDRAEGYTF. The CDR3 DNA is TGTGCCAGCAGCCAAACCTTGGACAGGGCGGAAGGCTACACCTTC.